A selection of T cell receptor beta chains follows, all from one sample in a study of identical twins. MiXCR was run by TCRdb on the 5' RACE reads, yielding one entry per CDR3 protein. This sample yields about 890,000 distinct CDR3 sequences, of which around an eighth are seen a single time; around 1.6% belongs to the top ten. The sample was also reused in another study, on yellow fever vaccine responses in identical twins.

Sequencing input: PBMCs. Every receptor here comes from a woman between 18 and 30 years old in good health. The CDR3 runs from the conserved cysteine through the conserved F or W. Fields, in order: CDR3 length, D gene, J gene, clone size, V gene, CDR3 protein, CDR3 DNA. D genes are given only for firm matches. Clone size is not always given. Where it is, it says once, few, many or a class for expanded clones.

length: 17
D: TRBD1
J: TRBJ1-4
size: many
V: TRBV6-5
CDR3: CASSYTPPGTGNEKLFF
DNA: TGTGCCAGCAGTTACACTCCCCCGGGGACAGGGAATGAAAAACTGTTTTTT

length: 14
D: -
J: TRBJ2-1
size: many
V: TRBV5-1
CDR3: CASSLEGGGNEQFF
DNA: TGCGCCAGCAGCTTGGAGGGAGGTGGGAATGAGCAGTTCTTC

length: 18
D: -
J: TRBJ1-5
size: -
V: TRBV10-3
CDR3: CAISTREYRSDSNQPQHF
DNA: TGTGCCATCAGTACCCGGGAGTATCGTTCCGATAGCAATCAGCCCCAGCATTTT

length: 15
D: -
J: TRBJ1-1
size: many
V: TRBV12-3/TRBV12-4
CDR3: CASSPQDHFNTEAFF
DNA: TGTGCCAGCAGTCCGCAGGACCATTTCAACACTGAAGCTTTCTTT

length: 16
D: TRBD2
J: TRBJ2-1
size: -
V: TRBV3-1
CDR3: CASSYNPAGGRNEQFF
DNA: TGTGCCAGCAGCTATAACCCAGCGGGAGGGAGAAATGAGCAGTTCTTC

length: 15
D: -
J: TRBJ2-2
size: -
V: TRBV6-1
CDR3: CASTPRDKITGELFF
DNA: TGTGCCAGCACACCCCGGGACAAAATCACCGGGGAGCTGTTTTTT

length: 14
D: -
J: TRBJ1-5
size: few
V: TRBV7-9
CDR3: CASSLGSQNQPQHF
DNA: TGTGCCAGCAGCTTGGGATCCCAGAATCAGCCCCAGCATTTT

length: 15
D: -
J: TRBJ1-1
size: few
V: TRBV15
CDR3: CATSRVGAMNTEAFF
DNA: TGTGCCACCAGCAGAGTTGGGGCTATGAACACTGAAGCTTTCTTT

length: 12
D: -
J: TRBJ1-2
size: few
V: TRBV9
CDR3: CASSTGGNGYTF
DNA: TGTGCCAGCAGCACTGGGGGGAATGGCTACACCTTC

length: 17
D: -
J: TRBJ2-1
size: -
V: TRBV9
CDR3: CASSVEGSGGWRDEQFF
DNA: TGTGCCAGCAGCGTAGAAGGATCGGGCGGGTGGCGGGATGAGCAGTTCTTC

length: 14
D: -
J: TRBJ2-1
size: few
V: TRBV7-6
CDR3: CASSLTRIHNEQFF
DNA: TGTGCCAGCAGCTTAACAAGGATTCACAATGAGCAGTTCTTC

length: 15
D: TRBD2
J: TRBJ2-1
size: -
V: TRBV20-1
CDR3: CSALRGGGQFNEQFF
DNA: TGCAGTGCTCTCCGGGGGGGAGGGCAATTCAATGAGCAGTTCTTC

length: 14
D: TRBD1
J: TRBJ1-2
size: -
V: TRBV20-1
CDR3: CSAKRDSGNYGYTF
DNA: TGCAGTGCAAAGAGGGACAGCGGAAACTATGGCTACACCTTC

length: 14
D: -
J: TRBJ1-1
size: -
V: TRBV3-1
CDR3: CASSQDYGNTEAFF
DNA: TGTGCCAGCAGCCAAGACTACGGGAACACTGAAGCTTTCTTT

length: 16
D: TRBD1
J: TRBJ1-5
size: few
V: TRBV7-8
CDR3: CASSSWDRGSFQPQHF
DNA: TGTGCCAGCAGCTCCTGGGACAGGGGTTCCTTTCAGCCCCAGCATTTT

length: 16
D: TRBD1
J: TRBJ1-6
size: once
V: TRBV7-9
CDR3: CASSTQGAEVVSPLHF
DNA: TGTGCCAGCAGCACGCAGGGGGCGGAGGTGGTTTCACCCCTCCACTTT

length: 13
D: -
J: TRBJ2-7
size: once
V: TRBV19
CDR3: CASSMGFRDEQYF
DNA: TGTGCCAGTAGTATGGGATTTCGGGACGAGCAGTACTTC

length: 12
D: -
J: TRBJ1-2
size: -
V: TRBV2
CDR3: CASSGQIYGYTF
DNA: TGTGCCAGCAGTGGGCAGATCTATGGCTACACCTTC